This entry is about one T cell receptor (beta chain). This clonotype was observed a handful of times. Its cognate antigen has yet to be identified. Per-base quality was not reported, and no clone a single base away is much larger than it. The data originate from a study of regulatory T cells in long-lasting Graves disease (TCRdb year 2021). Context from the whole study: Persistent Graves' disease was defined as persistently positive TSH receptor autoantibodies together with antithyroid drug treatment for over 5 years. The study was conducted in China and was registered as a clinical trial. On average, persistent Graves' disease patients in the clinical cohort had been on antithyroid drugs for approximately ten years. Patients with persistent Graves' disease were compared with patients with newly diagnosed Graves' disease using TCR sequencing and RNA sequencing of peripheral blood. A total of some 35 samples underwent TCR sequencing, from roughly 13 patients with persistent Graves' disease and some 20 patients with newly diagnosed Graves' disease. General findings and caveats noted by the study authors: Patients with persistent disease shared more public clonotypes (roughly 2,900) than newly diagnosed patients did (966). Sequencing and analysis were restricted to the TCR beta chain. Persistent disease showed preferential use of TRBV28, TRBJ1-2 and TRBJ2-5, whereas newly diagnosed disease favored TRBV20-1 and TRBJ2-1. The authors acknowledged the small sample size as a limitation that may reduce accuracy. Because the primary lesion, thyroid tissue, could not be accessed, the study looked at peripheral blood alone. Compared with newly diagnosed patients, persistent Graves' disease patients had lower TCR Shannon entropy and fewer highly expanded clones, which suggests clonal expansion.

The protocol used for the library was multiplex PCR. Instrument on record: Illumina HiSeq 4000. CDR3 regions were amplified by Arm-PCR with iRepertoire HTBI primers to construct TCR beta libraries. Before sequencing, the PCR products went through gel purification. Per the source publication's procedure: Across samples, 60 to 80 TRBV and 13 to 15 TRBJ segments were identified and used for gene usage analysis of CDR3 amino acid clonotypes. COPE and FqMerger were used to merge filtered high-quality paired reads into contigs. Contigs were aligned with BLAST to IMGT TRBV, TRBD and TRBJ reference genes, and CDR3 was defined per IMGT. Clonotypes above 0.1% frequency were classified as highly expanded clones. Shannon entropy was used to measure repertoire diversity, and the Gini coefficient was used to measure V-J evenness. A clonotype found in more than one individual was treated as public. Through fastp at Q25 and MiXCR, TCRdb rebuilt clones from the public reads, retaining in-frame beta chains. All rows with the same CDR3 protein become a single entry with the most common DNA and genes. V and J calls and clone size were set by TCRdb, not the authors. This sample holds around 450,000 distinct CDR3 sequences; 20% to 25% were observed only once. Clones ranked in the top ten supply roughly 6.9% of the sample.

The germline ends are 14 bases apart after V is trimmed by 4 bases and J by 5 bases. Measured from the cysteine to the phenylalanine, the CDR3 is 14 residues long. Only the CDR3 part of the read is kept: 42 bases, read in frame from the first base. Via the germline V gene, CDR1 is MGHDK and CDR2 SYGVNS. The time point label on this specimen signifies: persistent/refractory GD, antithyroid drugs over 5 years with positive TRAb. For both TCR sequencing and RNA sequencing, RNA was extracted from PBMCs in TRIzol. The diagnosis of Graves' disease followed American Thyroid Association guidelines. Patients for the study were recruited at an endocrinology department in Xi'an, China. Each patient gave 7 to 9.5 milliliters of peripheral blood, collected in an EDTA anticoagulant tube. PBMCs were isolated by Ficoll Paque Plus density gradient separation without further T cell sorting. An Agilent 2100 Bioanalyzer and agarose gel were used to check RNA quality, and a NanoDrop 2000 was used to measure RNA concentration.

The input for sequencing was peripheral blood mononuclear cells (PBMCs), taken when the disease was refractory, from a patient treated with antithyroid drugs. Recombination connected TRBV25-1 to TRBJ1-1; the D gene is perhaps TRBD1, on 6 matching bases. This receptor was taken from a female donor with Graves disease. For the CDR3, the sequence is CASSGQGDRTEAFF. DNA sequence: TGTGCCAGCAGTGGCCAGGGAGACAGGACTGAAGCTTTCTTT.